These 21 T cell receptor beta chains were sequenced from one sample in a study of blood T cells in healthy people across ages (dated by TCRdb to about 2015). Libraries came from 5' RACE. The sample was run on an Illumina HiSeq 2500. A second PCR of about 7 to 12 cycles was run with a J-beta primer mix and a sample-barcoded 5' primer. In TCRdb, the public reads were trimmed at Q25 with fastp and aligned with MiXCR, with productive beta chains retained. Merged by CDR3 protein, the rows form single entries marked with the most common genes and DNA. This sample holds about 620,000 distinct CDR3 sequences; approximately 52% were observed only once. Clones ranked in the top ten supply roughly 12% of the sample. Sequences were obtained from blood. These receptors were taken from an elderly woman in good health.

This clonotype was counted only a few times. A much larger clone differs from this one at a single base, so this may be a read error. This chain links TRBV29-1 with TRBJ2-7; D could derive from TRBD1 or TRBD2 (5 bases each). TRBJ2-5 matches the DNA end more closely, so the J call is doubtful. This CDR3 has 15 amino acids. Germline V gives CDR1 SQVTM, CDR2 ANQGSEA. This chain's CDR3 is CSVEVVMGVGETQYF. The CDR3 DNA sequence: TGCAGCGTTGAAGTTGTTATGGGGGTAGGGGAGACCCAGTACTTC.

This clonotype was seen at least ten times. Just one base apart from a much larger clone, this may be a read error. The chain carries TRBV6-5 and TRBJ2-3; D gene ambiguous. The germline V gene encodes CDR1 MNHEY and CDR2 SVGAGI. The CDR3 has 14 residues. V shed 2 bases and J shed 3 bases, with 9 bases lying between them. The CDR3 nucleotides read TGTGCCAGCAGTTACGCAGACCAAACAGATACGCAGTATTTT. The encoded protein is CASSYADQTDTQYF.

This clonotype occurred many times. The CDR3 loop is CASSLEAGYEQYF. For the CDR3, the DNA is TGCGCCAGCAGCTTGGAAGCCGGATACGAGCAGTACTTC. The gene calls are TRBV5-1 and TRBJ2-7; unclear D gene. Per germline, CDR1 SGHRS and CDR2 YFSETQ. There are 13 residues in the CDR3. V was shortened by 0 bases and J by 4 bases, with 8 bases between the two germline ends.

Turning to this clonotype: The junction and the germline gene differ at one end; a read error may be behind it. The chain uses TRBV2 and TRBJ2-7; D possibly corresponds to TRBD2 (6 bases). The CDR3 consists of 13 residues. CDR1 and CDR2 from the germline V gene are SNHLY and FYNNEI. The CDR3 protein is CASSSHPIAAQYF. CDR3 nucleotide sequence: TGCGCCAGCAGTTCACACCCGATAGCGGCCCAGTACTTC.

This clonotype was found once. The chain is built from TRBV4-3 and TRBJ2-1; 13 bases map to TRBD2. Germline CDR1 LGHNA, CDR2 YSLEER. V lost 5 bases to trimming and J lost 7 bases; unmatched junction nucleotides: 11. The CDR3 spans 17 residues. For the CDR3, the DNA is TGCGCCAGCAGCAAAGGACTAGCGGGGGACGCGTCTAATGAGCAGTTCTTC. This codes for CASSKGLAGDASNEQFF.

The rearrangement links TRBV20-1 to TRBJ2-7, with D hard to call. The V and J ends lost 1 base and 0 bases respectively, with 13 bases between them. The CDR3 length is 15 residues. In germline, CDR1 is DFQATT, CDR2 SNEGSKA (reference sequence). The CDR3 loop is CSARGPLGSSYEQYF. CDR3 DNA: TGCAGTGCTAGAGGCCCGCTGGGTTCCTCCTACGAGCAGTACTTC.

The genes are TRBV10-2 and TRBJ1-1; unclear D gene. The CDR3 length is 13 residues. The germline V and J ends were trimmed by 6 bases and 0 bases, with 8 bases remaining between them. CDR1 and CDR2 from the germline V gene are WSHSY and SAAADI. The CDR3 nucleotides are TGCGCCAGCAGGAGGGATCTGAACACTGAAGCTTTCTTT. Translating gives CASRRDLNTEAFF.

This clonotype was seen just once. The chain joins TRBV29-1 to TRBJ1-1, with D possibly TRBD1 on 5 matching bases. Trimming left V 6 bases short and J 5 bases short, with 22 bases between. This CDR3 has 15 residues. Germline V CDR1 and CDR2: SQVTM, ANQGSEA. The CDR3 loop is CSVGGGAGKGTEAFF. The DNA of the CDR3 is TGCAGCGTCGGAGGAGGGGCCGGCAAGGGGACTGAAGCTTTCTTT.

The chain employs TRBV27 and TRBJ1-2; D remains ambiguous. This CDR3 has 14 amino acids. The V and J ends lost 0 bases and 6 bases respectively, with 11 bases between them. Germline V gene data show CDR1 as MNHEY and CDR2 as SMNVEV (reference sequence). The CDR3 spells CASSLSRFRNGYTF. CDR3 sequence (DNA): TGTGCCAGCAGTTTATCCAGGTTTCGGAATGGCTACACCTTC.

This clonotype has only a few counts. CDR3 nucleotide sequence: TGTGCCAGCAGCCCGTTGACAGGGGGCCGTGAAGCTTTCTTT. The encoded protein is CASSPLTGGREAFF. V gene TRBV12-3 or TRBV12-4 combines with J gene TRBJ1-1, with 10 bases lining up with TRBD1. V was clipped by 6 bases and J by 7 bases; unmatched bases: 8. The CDR3 contains 14 residues.

Only one count was recorded for this clonotype. The V call is TRBV6-5, the J call TRBJ1-1, with TRBD1 matching over 8 bases. From germline, CDR1 is MNHEY and CDR2 SVGAGI. This CDR3 region has 14 residues. The junction had 5 bases not matched to a gene; V was cut back by 6 bases and J by 2 bases. CDR3 protein: CASRGGQGNTEAFF. CDR3 coding DNA: TGTGCCAGCAGGGGTGGACAGGGAAACACTGAAGCTTTCTTT.

This clonotype was seen at least ten times. J is TRBJ2-1 and V is TRBV6-5; D is perhaps TRBD1 or TRBD2 (5 bases each). CDR3 size: 13 residues. Trimming removed 2 bases at V and 10 bases at J, with 12 bases between. Germline V gene sequence: CDR1 MNHEY, CDR2 SVGAGI. Written as DNA, the CDR3 is TGTGCCAGCAGTTACGGGACCTTGGGGGAGCAGTTCTTC. This sequence encodes CASSYGTLGEQFF.

This clonotype was found many times. The J gene is TRBJ2-1, the V gene TRBV20-1, with TRBD2 identical over 7 bases. From germline, CDR1 is DFQATT and CDR2 SNEGSKA (reference sequence). The CDR3 has 16 amino acids. The J segment lost 6 bases and the V segment lost 0 bases, leaving 11 bases of the junction unmatched. CDR3 loop: CSARDPLAVSLNEQFF. The CDR3 nucleotides are TGCAGTGCTAGAGACCCGCTAGCGGTGTCCCTCAATGAGCAGTTCTTC.

This chain joins TRBV27 and TRBJ1-1; D call uncertain. This CDR3 region has 15 residues. Per germline, CDR1 MNHEY and CDR2 SMNVEV (reference sequence). The ends were cut back, 7 bases at V and 1 base at J, with 16 bases in the middle. Here the CDR3 reads CASNSGVLPNTEAFF. Here the CDR3 DNA reads TGTGCCAGCAACTCCGGGGTTCTCCCGAACACTGAAGCTTTCTTT.

In its sample, this clonotype was seen many times. This chain links TRBV11-3 with TRBJ2-3; D gene uncertain. V was trimmed by 0 bases and J by 7 bases, leaving 14 bases between them. The CDR3 contains 15 residues. Germline-derived CDR1 and CDR2 are SGHNT and YENEEA. CDR3 nucleotide sequence: TGTGCCAGCAGCTTAGATCCAGGAGCACAGAATACGCAGTATTTT. Encoded protein: CASSLDPGAQNTQYF.

The V and J genes are TRBV18 and TRBJ2-3; D is possibly TRBD2 (5 bases). Germline CDR1 is KGHSH and CDR2 is LQKENI. CDR3 length: 15 amino acids. The V end lost 3 bases, the J end lost 0 bases, and 10 bases lay between the germline ends. CDR3 coding DNA: TGTGCCAGCTCACCCCCTAGCTTGAGCACAGATACGCAGTATTTT. Translating it yields CASSPPSLSTDTQYF.

The gene calls are TRBV20-1 and TRBJ2-1; 8 nucleotides match TRBD2. Per germline, CDR1 DFQATT and CDR2 SNEGSKA (reference sequence). CDR3 size: 12 residues. The trim removed 6 bases at V and 12 bases at J, leaving 10 bases unmatched. For the CDR3, the DNA is TGCAGTGCACGGACTAGCTCGGGGGGGCAGTTCTTC. This gives the protein CSARTSSGGQFF.

As concerns this clonotype: It may be a read error: a sequence one base away is much more abundant. This rearrangement joins TRBV5-6 to TRBJ2-3, with D perhaps TRBD2 (5 bases). In germline, CDR1 is SGHDT, CDR2 YYEEEE. This CDR3 is built from 13 residues. The CDR3 coding sequence is TGTGCCAGCAGCTTTGGCTTGGGAGATGCGCAGTATTTT. This encodes CASSFGLGDAQYF.

The chain combines TRBV6-1 with TRBJ2-7; D is perhaps TRBD2 (6 bases). Germline-derived CDR1 and CDR2 are MNHNS and SASEGT. There are 16 residues in the CDR3. V lost 11 bases to trimming and J lost 3 bases, with 26 bases between them. CDR3 DNA sequence: TGTGCCGGCAACCGGGCAGTTTTGGGGACTTTCTACGAGCAGTACTTC. Its translation: CAGNRAVLGTFYEQYF.

This clonotype was found once. The chain employs TRBV2 and TRBJ2-5, with unresolved D. The CDR3 length is 14 residues. V lost 3 bases to trimming and J lost 4 bases, with 12 bases between them. Germline-derived CDR1 and CDR2 are SNHLY and FYNNEI. The DNA of the CDR3 is TGTGCCAGCAGTGAGGGCAGGAACGGAGAGACCCAGTACTTC. It is translated as CASSEGRNGETQYF.

On this clonotype: With a much larger clone just one base away, this may be a read error. The CDR3 DNA follows: TGCAGCGCCGGGGAGACCCTGTACTTC. Translated, it gives CSAGETLYF. This chain links TRBV29-1 with TRBJ2-5, with a weak D call TRBD2 (5 bases). The germline V gene encodes CDR1 SQVTM and CDR2 ANQGSEA. CDR3 length: 9 residues.